This T cell receptor beta chain was sequenced in a study of shared clonotypes between healthy human individuals. General study findings and limits: On the whole, naive subsets had larger estimated richness than memory subsets had. Non-shared clonotypes had lower generation probabilities than those shared by all four donors.

In the case of this clone: Its antigen is undetermined.

Splitting of each subset's genomic DNA was done evenly across several immunoSEQ plates. TCRdb keeps only in-frame clones here, not all; method: immunoSEQ multiplex PCR. The sample shows some 2 million clones, roughly 96% of them seen only once. This CDR3 comprises 16 residues. Per the germline V gene, CDR1 is MNHEY and CDR2 is SMNVEV (reference sequence). Trimming shortened V by 4 bases and J by 5 bases, and 18 bases separated the two germline ends. The chain combines TRBV27 with TRBJ1-5, with a weak D call TRBD1 (5 bases). This TCR was sampled from a young man in good health. Sequencing was done on a sample of naive CD4+ T cells sorted from blood. Subset reported: CD45RA+ positively selected. The CDR3: CASSSRQPSMYQPQHF. Here the CDR3 DNA reads TGTGCCAGCAGTTCCAGACAGCCATCGATGTATCAGCCCCAGCATTTT.